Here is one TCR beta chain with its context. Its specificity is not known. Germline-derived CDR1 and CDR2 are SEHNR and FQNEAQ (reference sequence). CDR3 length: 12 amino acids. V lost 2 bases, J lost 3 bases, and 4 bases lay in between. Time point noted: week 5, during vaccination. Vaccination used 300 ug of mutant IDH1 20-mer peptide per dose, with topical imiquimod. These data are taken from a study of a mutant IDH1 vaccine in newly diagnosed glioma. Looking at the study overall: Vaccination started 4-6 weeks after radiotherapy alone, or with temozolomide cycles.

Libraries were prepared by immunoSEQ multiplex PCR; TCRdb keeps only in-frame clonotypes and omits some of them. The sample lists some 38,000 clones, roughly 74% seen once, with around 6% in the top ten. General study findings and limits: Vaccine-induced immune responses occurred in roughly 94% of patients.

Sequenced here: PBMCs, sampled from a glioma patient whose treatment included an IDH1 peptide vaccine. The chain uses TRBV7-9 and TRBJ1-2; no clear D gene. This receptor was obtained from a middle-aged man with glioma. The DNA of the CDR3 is TGTGCCAGCAGCTTAACGCACTATGGCTACACCTTC. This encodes CASSLTHYGYTF.